This T cell receptor (beta chain) emerged from a study of CD8 T cells in Susac syndrome. TCR beta sequences were obtained from blood CD8+ and CD4+ T cells. The CDR3 sequence is 9 residues long. Trimming took 4 bases from V and 13 from J, leaving 10 bases between them. From germline, CDR1 is SQVTM and CDR2 ANQGSEA. Random hexamers were used to reverse transcribe the RNA input (about 0.5 to 1 ug). TCRdb re-called the immunoSEQ multiplex PCR reads through MiXCR, storing one row per CDR3 protein. The sample carries 150,000 to 200,000 distinct CDR3 sequences, approximately 94% recorded once. The receptor was derived from a human donor with multiple sclerosis. V gene TRBV29-1 combines with J gene TRBJ1-2; D is unresolved. Sample: CD4+ T cells from PBMCs. The CDR3: CSVGLSGTF. DNA for the CDR3: TGCAGCGTTGGTCTGTCAGGCACCTTC. Based on the CDR3 plus reference TRBV29-1 and TRBJ1-2, the full variable domain is SAVISQKPSRDICQRGTSLTIQCQVDSQVTMMFWYRQQPGQSLTLIATANQGSEATYESGFVIDKFPISRPNLTFSTLTVSNMSPEDSSIYLCSVGLSGTFGSGTRLTVV.